Sequencing of this TCR beta chain was carried out in a study of cytotoxic CD8 clonotypes in ibrutinib-treated CLL. As for the study in general: Response samples were taken after a median of about twelve months on treatment, range 6 to 36.

Depth targeted 1 in 200,000 to 1 in 1 million T cells, averaging approximately 9.9x coverage per clonotype. Using immunoSEQ multiplex PCR, the repertoire was profiled, and TCRdb retains in-frame clones only, with some absent. The table records approximately 350,000 clones, roughly two thirds of them present only once. General observations from the study: The public clonotypes identified were infrequent and showed contraction or stability on treatment. At baseline, clonality was higher than in age-matched healthy donors and correlated with CD8+ counts.

Points on this clone: Its specificity is not known.

The TCR sequence derives from a human donor with chronic lymphocytic leukemia. The sample consisted of PBMCs, taken after 36 months of ibrutinib treatment.

Here the CDR3 reads CASSQEAGLAKNIQYF. The CDR3 region has the DNA TGTGCCAGCAGCCAAGAAGCAGGGTTAGCCAAAAACATTCAGTACTTC. V is TRBV14 and J is TRBJ2-4, with TRBD1 as a possible D gene (5 bases). This CDR3 has 16 residues. Germline CDR1 SGHDN, CDR2 FVKESK. V lost 0 bases, J lost 0 bases, and 9 bases lay in between. The entire variable domain, with the rest obtained from reference TRBV14 and TRBJ2-4, is as follows: EAGVTQFPSHSVIEKGQTVTLRCDPISGHDNLYWYRRVMGKEIKFLLHFVKESKQDESGMPNNRFLAERTGGTYSTLKVQPAELEDSGVYFCASSQEAGLAKNIQYFGAGTRLSVL.